The T cell receptor beta chain under discussion was sequenced for a study of identical twins. Ten or more counts support this clonotype. Its antigen remains unidentified. An end of the junction differs from the germline gene, which may be a read error. TCRdb reprocessed the 5' RACE reads via MiXCR and lists one record per CDR3 protein. Here the sample spans some 630,000 distinct CDR3 sequences, under 8.5% being singletons. Study-level results: Low generation-probability sequences were in excess among twin-shared out-of-frame alpha sequences.

The V gene's germline CDR1 is SGHRS and CDR2 YFSETQ. The CDR3 sequence is 14 residues long. These data were also filed under a second study, of yellow fever vaccine responses in identical twins.

Material for sequencing was PBMCs. This TCR derives from a woman aged 18-35 years in good health. The rearrangement uses TRBV5-1 and TRBJ2-5; 7 bases match TRBD1. CDR3 nucleotide sequence: TGTGCCAGCAGTTCCGGGACAGCCCAAGAGACCCAGTACTTC. It translates to CASSSGTAQETQYF.